This T cell receptor beta chain was found in a study of a mutant IDH1 vaccine in newly diagnosed glioma. At the level of the study: Vaccination started 4-6 weeks after radiotherapy alone, or with temozolomide cycles. Treated patients comprised 62.5% males and 37.5% females, mean age approximately 42 years.

Looked up from germline, CDR1 is LNHDA and CDR2 is SQIVND (reference sequence). The CDR3 totals 11 residues. V was cut by 7 bases and J by 14 bases, with 12 bases left in between. A note on this clone: Its antigen is currently unknown.

Documented time point: week 47, end of study. In every dose of vaccine, 300 ug of mutant IDH1 20-mer peptide was given alongside topical imiquimod. Using immunoSEQ multiplex PCR, the repertoire was profiled, and TCRdb retains in-frame clones only, with some absent. This sample has fewer than 85,000 clones, with roughly four fifths found just once. The V gene is TRBV19, the J gene TRBJ1-6, with a possible D match to TRBD1 (5 bases). This sequence originates from a man aged 40-55 years with glioma. Sequencing was performed on PBMCs, taken from a glioma patient whose treatment included an IDH1 peptide vaccine. The CDR3 DNA follows: TGTGCCAGTACCACCGGGGGAACCCTCCACTTT. This encodes CASTTGGTLHF.